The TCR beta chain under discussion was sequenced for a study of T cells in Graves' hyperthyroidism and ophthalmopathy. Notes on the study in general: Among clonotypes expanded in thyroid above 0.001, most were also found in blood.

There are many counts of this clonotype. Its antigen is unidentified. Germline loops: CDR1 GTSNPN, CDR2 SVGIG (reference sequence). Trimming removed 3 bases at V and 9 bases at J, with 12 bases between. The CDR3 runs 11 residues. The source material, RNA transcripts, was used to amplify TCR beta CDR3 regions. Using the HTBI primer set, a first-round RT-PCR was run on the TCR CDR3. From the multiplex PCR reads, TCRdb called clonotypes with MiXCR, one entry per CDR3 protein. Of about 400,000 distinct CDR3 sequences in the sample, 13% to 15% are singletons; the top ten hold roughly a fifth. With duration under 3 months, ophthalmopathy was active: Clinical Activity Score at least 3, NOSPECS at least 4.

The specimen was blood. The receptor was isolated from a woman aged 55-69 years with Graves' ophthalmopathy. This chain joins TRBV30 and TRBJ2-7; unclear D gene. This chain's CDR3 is CAWSVSSRQYF. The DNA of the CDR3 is TGTGCCTGGAGCGTCTCCTCCCGGCAGTACTTC.